This T cell receptor beta chain is drawn from a study of radiation and T cells in renal cell carcinoma. The table came from immunoSEQ multiplex PCR; TCRdb's copy has only in-frame clones and leaves some out. Of 110,000 to 150,000 clones listed, about 88% are singletons. The CDR3 loop spans 14 amino acids. The J segment lost 4 bases and the V segment lost 8 bases, leaving 11 bases of the junction unmatched. Germline V gene data show CDR1 as SQVTM and CDR2 as ANQGSEA. Time point specified: baseline pretreatment blood. Described treatment: 15 Gy SBRT to primary tumor, nephrectomy 4 weeks later. This sequence was found in a woman in her 50s with renal cell carcinoma. This rearrangement joins TRBV29-1 to TRBJ2-1; 7 bases match TRBD1. Sequencing was performed on blood, taken from a patient whose treatment included radiotherapy and nephrectomy. CDR3 coding DNA: TGCAGCCAAACCCTAGGGACAGATTACAATGAGCAGTTCTTC. This encodes CSQTLGTDYNEQFF.